These 7 T cell receptor beta chains were all obtained from the same sample, sequenced in a study of T cell repertoires in cytomegalovirus infection. TCRdb redid the calling of the reads with MiXCR, one entry per CDR3 protein. The profile shows some 150,000 distinct CDR3 sequences, about 20% of them singletons. Sample: PBMCs. The receptors derive from a human donor in good health (CMV status not recorded). Some clones in this sample may be carry-over from other donors' samples.

The chain uses TRBV28 and TRBJ1-2, with a weak D call TRBD1 (5 bases). The CDR3 is 18 residues long. V dropped 5 bases and J dropped 0 bases, with 22 bases sitting between them. Germline V CDR1 and CDR2: MDHEN, SYDVKM. The CDR3 DNA reads TGTGCCAGCAGTCTCCCCCTCACTGGGGGGAGGGCTAACTATGGCTACACCTTC. It yields the protein CASSLPLTGGRANYGYTF.

This clonotype was seen many times. The genes are TRBV12-3 or TRBV12-4 and TRBJ2-5, with D perhaps TRBD1 or TRBD2 (5 bases each). The V and J ends lost 2 bases and 4 bases respectively, with 8 bases between them. The CDR3 consists of 13 residues. CDR3 loop: CASSLRGVETQYF. The CDR3 bases are TGTGCCAGCAGTTTAAGAGGGGTAGAGACCCAGTACTTC.

This clonotype was counted a single time. V and J are TRBV19 and TRBJ2-2, with TRBD1 matching 7 bases. The CDR3 has 15 residues. Germline loops: CDR1 LNHDA, CDR2 SQIVND (reference sequence). Unmatched junction bases numbered 8, after V lost 5 bases and J lost 5 bases. The CDR3 loop reads CASSQRTGSTGELFF. For the CDR3, the DNA is TGTGCCAGTAGTCAGAGGACAGGATCTACCGGGGAGCTGTTTTTT.

The V and J genes are TRBV29-1 and TRBJ1-1; TRBD1 aligns across 8 bases. V shed 7 bases and J 1 base; nucleotides not matched to a gene: 8. Per the germline V gene, CDR1 is SQVTM and CDR2 is ANQGSEA. The CDR3 has 14 residues. CDR3 DNA: TGCAGCGCCCGGGACAGGCCCACGAACACTGAAGCTTTCTTT. This gives the protein CSARDRPTNTEAFF.

The J gene is TRBJ2-1, the V gene TRBV4-3; D may correspond to TRBD1 or TRBD2 (5 bases each). Germline assignment: CDR1 LGHNA and CDR2 YSLEER. The germline V and J ends were trimmed by 0 bases and 8 bases, with 14 bases remaining between them. The CDR3 loop spans 15 amino acids. CDR3 region: CASSQDGGSGDEQFF. The CDR3 nucleotides read TGCGCCAGCAGCCAAGATGGGGGATCCGGCGATGAGCAGTTCTTC.

Notes on this clonotype: A much larger clone differs by one base, so this may be a read error. V gene TRBV7-2 combines with J gene TRBJ2-3, with D perhaps assigned TRBD1 or TRBD2 (7 bases each). Per germline, CDR1 SGHTA and CDR2 FQGNSA. CDR3 size: 14 residues. V dropped 3 bases and J dropped 5 bases, with 12 bases sitting between them. This CDR3 reads CASSFRGGLDTQYF. In DNA, the CDR3 is TGTGCCAGCAGCTTCAGGGGGGGGTTAGATACGCAGTATTTT.

This clonotype occurred a few times. The V gene is TRBV7-9, the J gene TRBJ2-2; D is uncertain. Germline V gene data show CDR1 as SEHNR and CDR2 as FQNEAQ (reference sequence). The CDR3 is 10 residues long. V lost 8 bases to trimming and J lost 9 bases, with 7 bases between them. In DNA form, the CDR3 reads TGTGCCAGCTCGGACCGGGAGCTGTTTTTT. Its translation: CASSDRELFF.